This entry lists 9 T cell receptor beta chains sequenced from one sample in a study of blood T cell repertoires in COVID-19. Using immunoSEQ multiplex PCR, the repertoire was profiled, and TCRdb retains in-frame clones only, with some absent. In the table there are about 200,000 clones, 70% to 90% of which are singletons. Sequenced: PBMCs or T cells enriched from blood (not recorded which). These receptor sequences come from a man aged 25-45 years who had recovered from COVID-19.

The CDR3 region is CASRLAGGPYEQYF. CDR3 DNA: TGCGCCAGCCGACTAGCGGGAGGACCATACGAGCAGTACTTC. The chain carries TRBV5-1 and TRBJ2-7, with 13 bases fitting TRBD2. The CDR3 contains 14 residues. V lost 7 bases, J lost 4 bases, and 5 bases stayed unmatched. Germline V CDR1 and CDR2: SGHRS, YFSETQ.

The chain joins TRBV30 to TRBJ1-2; D uncertain. Germline V gene lookup returns CDR1 GTSNPN and CDR2 SVGIG (reference sequence). V was cut by 4 bases and J by 5 bases, with 11 bases left in between. This CDR3 has 12 residues. The DNA for the CDR3 is TGTGCCTGGATCGTTAGGAGATATGGCTACACCTTC. As protein: CAWIVRRYGYTF.

In this sample, this clone turned up once. This chain's CDR3 is CASSTPQGTSTDTQYF. CDR3 in DNA: TGTGCCAGCAGCACCCCACAGGGGACCTCCACAGATACGCAGTATTTT. The chain recombines TRBV5-4 with TRBJ2-3, with 7 positions matching TRBD1. The CDR3 runs to 16 residues. Germline V gene data show CDR1 as SGHNT and CDR2 as YYREEE (reference sequence). Unmatched junction bases numbered 10, after V lost 4 bases and J lost 2 bases.

The chain has TRBV11-2 and TRBJ2-7; possibly TRBD1 for D (6 bases). CDR3 length equals 15 residues. In germline, CDR1 is SGHAT, CDR2 FQNNGV. Trimming removed 0 bases at V and 3 bases at J, with 12 bases between. CDR3: CASSLEKTGFYEQYF. The DNA of the CDR3 is TGTGCCAGCAGCTTAGAAAAGACAGGCTTCTACGAGCAGTACTTC.

Only one count was recorded for this clone. V and J are TRBV7-6 and TRBJ2-1; D remains ambiguous. CDR3 length equals 12 residues. V was clipped by 2 bases and J by 6 bases, with 5 bases between them. Germline assignment: CDR1 SGHVS and CDR2 FNYEAQ. This chain's CDR3 is CASSLLSNEQFF. The DNA of the CDR3 is TGTGCCAGCAGCTTACTCTCCAATGAGCAGTTCTTC.

As DNA, the CDR3 is TGTGCCAGTTTGGGGGTGGACAGCGGAGCTTTCTTT. As protein: CASLGVDSGAFF. The J gene is TRBJ1-1, the V gene TRBV5-4, with TRBD1 as a possible D gene (6 bases). Germline V CDR1 and CDR2: SGHNT, YYREEE (reference sequence). The CDR3 is 12 residues long. V dropped 8 bases and J dropped 10 bases, with 18 bases sitting between them.

This clone occurred once. As DNA, the CDR3 is TGCGCCAGCAGCTTGGCCCTAGCGGGGGGCCGAGAGACCCAGTACTTC. Translated: CASSLALAGGRETQYF. V is TRBV5-1 and J is TRBJ2-5; TRBD2 agrees at 11 bases. CDR3 size: 16 residues. Germline V gives CDR1 SGHRS, CDR2 YFSETQ. V lost 0 bases to trimming and J lost 4 bases; unmatched junction nucleotides: 5.

V gene TRBV10-2 combines with J gene TRBJ2-7; 10 positions agree with TRBD2. The V and J ends lost 6 bases and 4 bases, in that order; junction bases with no gene match: 12. CDR3 length: 16 amino acids. CDR1 is WSHSY and CDR2 is SAAADI in the germline V gene. CDR3 region: CASSDSLAGETYEQYF. CDR3 coding DNA: TGCGCCAGCAGCGATTCCCTAGCGGGGGAGACGTACGAGCAGTACTTC.

The gene calls are TRBV7-9 and TRBJ2-5; D may be TRBD1 (5 bases). Germline V gives CDR1 SEHNR, CDR2 FQNEAQ (reference sequence). With 1 base removed from V and 4 bases from J, the gap between germline ends came to 19 bases. The CDR3 contains 17 residues. This CDR3 reads CASSLGPNQGNRETQYF. DNA of the CDR3: TGTGCCAGCAGCTTAGGCCCTAATCAGGGTAATAGAGAGACCCAGTACTTC.